The subject of this entry is one T cell receptor (beta chain). The antigen is unknown. Trimming removed 5 bases from V and 8 bases from J, with 18 bases in between. Per germline, CDR1 SGHTA and CDR2 FQGTGA. The CDR3 runs to 15 residues. The method was immunoSEQ multiplex PCR; TCRdb's version includes in-frame clones alone and lacks a portion of them. Seen here are about 44,000 clones, approximately 91% observed once, and the top ten hold around 20%. The data originate from a study of OX40 agonist ivuxolimab in advanced cancers. Across the study: Recorded diagnoses for dose-escalation patients were hepatocellular carcinoma, melanoma, renal cell or head and neck cancer. Treatment received earlier with anti-PD-1, anti-PD-L1 or anti-CTLA-4 agents was allowed, and under 50% had some.

Study conclusions and caveats: The 0.1-3.0 mg/kg partial responders had among the lowest clonal expansion.

The specimen was CD4+ or CD8+ T cells sorted from blood, collected in a trial of the OX40 agonist ivuxolimab. The gene calls are TRBV7-3 and TRBJ2-2; D unclear. The clonotype originates from an adult with an advanced solid tumor such as melanoma, head and neck, liver or kidney cancer. The CDR3 protein is CASSPELGWKGELFF. In DNA, the CDR3 is TGTGCCAGCAGCCCAGAGCTGGGATGGAAAGGGGAGCTGTTTTTT.